This TCR beta chain was sequenced in a study of blood T cell repertoires in COVID-19 (dated by TCRdb to 2020 to 2022). As for the study more broadly: Samples from collaborators originated in the United States, Italy and Spain and spanned both the acute and convalescent phases of COVID-19. Samples came from the ongoing ImmuneRACE study (first 160 participants) plus 1,254 subjects from 6 global collaborators. Where HLA class I and class II types were available, the types were taken from metadata supplied by the sample provider, not from assay-based typing. Subjects who had been exposed to COVID-19, were actively infected with it, or had recovered from it provided the deeply sampled blood TCRbeta repertoires that made up the dataset. The material from the prospective study consisted of cDNA or gDNA derived from T cells, B-cell-depleted T cells, or PBMCs. The sample metadata nearly always contained a de-identified subject ID, COVID-19 status, age in years and sex. The repertoires were released in a freely available public database intended as a resource for research on the immune response to SARS-CoV-2.

In its sample, this clone was seen once. Its target antigen remains unknown. The sample holds no much larger clone one base away, and base qualities are not on file. One collaborating source in Seattle enrolled patients while the patients were actively infected and followed the patients over time throughout the course of disease. The collaborating institutions used their own protocols to collect whole blood in K2EDTA tubes. Collaborator samples were shipped for TCRbeta analysis as frozen whole blood, isolated PBMCs, or DNA extracted from either sample type. TCRbeta CDR3 regions were amplified from genomic DNA using the immunoSEQ Assay, a bias-controlled multiplex PCR. In the authors' own workflow: The number of nucleated cells in each sample was estimated from the amplification of reference gene primers within the assay. To quantify the absolute abundance of each unique TCRbeta CDR3 rearrangement, sequence reads were collapsed and filtered. For each sample, productive Simpson clonality was calculated as the square root of Simpson's diversity index over productive rearrangements. Here the immuneACCESS table is served through TCRdb, limited to in-frame sequences with V and J called. Missing clones are a known gap in these copies; in checked studies unresolved V genes cover under half, and the rest lacks a known reason. Clone size and V and J calls were adopted from that table, with D and trimming inferred from the DNA. The sample table records 350,000 to 450,000 clones; around 87% of these occur just once. Roughly 2.1% of the sample is in the top ten clones.

Summary of the overall study and its limitations: The amount of clinical and demographic metadata varied by source and participant and was provided uncurated.

Sequencing was done on a sample of peripheral blood. This sequence was found in a woman aged 55-70 years with COVID-19, enrolled during active disease.

In nucleotides, the sequence is TGTGCCAGCAGCCCTCCGGGGGGAGTGGAGCAGTTCTTC. This gives the protein CASSPPGGVEQFF. This receptor chain uses TRBV7-3 and TRBJ2-1; the central 7 bases match TRBD2. Sequences SGHTA (CDR1) and FQGTGA (CDR2) are obtained from the germline V gene. The CDR3 measures 13 amino acids from cysteine to phenylalanine. Only the CDR3 part of the read is kept: 39 bases, read in frame from the first base. After removal of 5 bases from V and 10 bases from J, the junction retains 8 bases not matched to a gene.